The entry that follows covers one T cell receptor (beta chain) sequence. This sample is drawn from a study of blood T cells in healthy people across ages. The CDR3 runs 13 residues. V dropped 3 bases and J dropped 4 bases, with 12 bases sitting between them. The germline CDR1 and CDR2 sequences are DFQATT and SNEGSKA (reference sequence). Next came a second PCR, run for about 7 to 12 cycles, which used a sample-barcoded 5' primer along with a J-beta primer mix. Each CDR3 protein gets one entry after TCRdb re-called the 5' RACE reads with MiXCR. The table records under 1,000,000 distinct CDR3 sequences, 36% of them present only once.

The J gene is TRBJ1-2, the V gene TRBV20-1; D uncertain. This receptor was identified in a young man in good health. Sequenced: blood. CDR3 DNA: TGCAGTGCTAGGATTGAGGATGTCTATGGCTACACCTTC. This gives the protein CSARIEDVYGYTF.